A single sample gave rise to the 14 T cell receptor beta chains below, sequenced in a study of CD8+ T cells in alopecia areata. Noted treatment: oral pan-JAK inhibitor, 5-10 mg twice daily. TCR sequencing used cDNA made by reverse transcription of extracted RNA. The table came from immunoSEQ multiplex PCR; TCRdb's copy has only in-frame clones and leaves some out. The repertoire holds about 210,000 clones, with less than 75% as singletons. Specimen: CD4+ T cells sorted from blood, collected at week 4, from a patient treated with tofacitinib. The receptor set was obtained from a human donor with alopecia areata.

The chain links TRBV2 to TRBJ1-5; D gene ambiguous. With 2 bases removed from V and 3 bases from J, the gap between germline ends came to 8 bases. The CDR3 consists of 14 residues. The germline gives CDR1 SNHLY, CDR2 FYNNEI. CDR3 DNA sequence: TGTGCCAGCAGTGAATCGGGGATCAATCAGCCCCAGCATTTT. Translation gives CASSESGINQPQHF.

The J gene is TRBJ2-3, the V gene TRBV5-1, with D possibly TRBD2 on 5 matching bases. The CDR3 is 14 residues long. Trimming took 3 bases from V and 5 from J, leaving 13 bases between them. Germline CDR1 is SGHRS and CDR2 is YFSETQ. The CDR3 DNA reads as TGCGCCAGCAGCTCCGGGAACGGAGGAGATACGCAGTATTTT. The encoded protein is CASSSGNGGDTQYF.

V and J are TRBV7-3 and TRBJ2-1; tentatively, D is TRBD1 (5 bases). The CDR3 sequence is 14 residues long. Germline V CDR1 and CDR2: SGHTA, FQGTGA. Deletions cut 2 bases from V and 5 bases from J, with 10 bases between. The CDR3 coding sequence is TGTGCCAGCAGCTTAGAGCGACAGAACAATGAGCAGTTCTTC. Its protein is CASSLERQNNEQFF.

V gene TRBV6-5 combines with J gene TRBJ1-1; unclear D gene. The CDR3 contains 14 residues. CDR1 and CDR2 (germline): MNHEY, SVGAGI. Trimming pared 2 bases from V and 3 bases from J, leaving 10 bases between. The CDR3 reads CASSYEVGDTEAFF. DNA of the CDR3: TGTGCCAGCAGTTACGAGGTTGGCGACACTGAAGCTTTCTTT.

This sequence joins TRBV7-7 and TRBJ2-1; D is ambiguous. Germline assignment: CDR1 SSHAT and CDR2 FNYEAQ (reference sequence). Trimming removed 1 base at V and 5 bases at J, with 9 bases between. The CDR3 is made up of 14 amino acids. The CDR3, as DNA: TGTGCCAGCAGCTTAGGGCAACTCGACAATGAGCAGTTCTTC. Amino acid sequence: CASSLGQLDNEQFF.

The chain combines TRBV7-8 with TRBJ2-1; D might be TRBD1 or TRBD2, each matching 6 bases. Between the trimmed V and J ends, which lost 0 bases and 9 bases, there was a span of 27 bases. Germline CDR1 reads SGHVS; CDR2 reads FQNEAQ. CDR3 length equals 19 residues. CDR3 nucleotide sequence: TGTGCCAGCAGCTTAGCCTTCCGCCGGGGGCCCGAGGACTATAGTGAGCAGTTCTTC. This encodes CASSLAFRRGPEDYSEQFF.

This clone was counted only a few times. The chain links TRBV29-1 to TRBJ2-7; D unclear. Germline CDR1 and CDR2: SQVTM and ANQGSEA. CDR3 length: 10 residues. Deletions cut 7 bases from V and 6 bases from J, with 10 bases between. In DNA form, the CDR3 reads TGCAGCGCAGGCGGTCTCGAGCAGTACTTC. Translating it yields CSAGGLEQYF.

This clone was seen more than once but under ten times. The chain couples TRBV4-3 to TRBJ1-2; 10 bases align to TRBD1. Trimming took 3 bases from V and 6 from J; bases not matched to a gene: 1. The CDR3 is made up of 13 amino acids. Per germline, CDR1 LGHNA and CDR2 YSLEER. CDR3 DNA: TGCGCCAGCAGCCAGGGGACAGGGGATGGCTACACCTTC. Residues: CASSQGTGDGYTF.

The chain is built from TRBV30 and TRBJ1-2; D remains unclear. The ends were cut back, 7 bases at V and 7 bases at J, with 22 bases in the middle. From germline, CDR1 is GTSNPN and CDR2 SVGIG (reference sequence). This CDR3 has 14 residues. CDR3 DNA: TGTGCCTCCGCACGGGTCTCCGGCAATGGTGGCTACACCTTC. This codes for CASARVSGNGGYTF.

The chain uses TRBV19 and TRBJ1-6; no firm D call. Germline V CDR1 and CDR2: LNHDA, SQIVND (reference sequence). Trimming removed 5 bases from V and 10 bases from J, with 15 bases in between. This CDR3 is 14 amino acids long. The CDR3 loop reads CASSFRQWNSPLHF. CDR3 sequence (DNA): TGTGCCAGTAGTTTCCGCCAGTGGAACTCACCCCTCCACTTT.

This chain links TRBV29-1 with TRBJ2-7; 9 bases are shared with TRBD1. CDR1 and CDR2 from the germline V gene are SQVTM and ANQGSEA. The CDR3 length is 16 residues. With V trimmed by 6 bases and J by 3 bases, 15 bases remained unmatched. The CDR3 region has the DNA TGCAGCGTAGATACCGGGACAGGGTACCCCAGCTACGAGCAGTACTTC. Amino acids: CSVDTGTGYPSYEQYF.

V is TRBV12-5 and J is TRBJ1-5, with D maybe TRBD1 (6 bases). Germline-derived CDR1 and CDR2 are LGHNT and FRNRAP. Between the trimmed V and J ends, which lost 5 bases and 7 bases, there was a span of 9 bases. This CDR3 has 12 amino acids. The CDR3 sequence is CASGAGDQPQHF. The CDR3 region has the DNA TGTGCTAGTGGTGCAGGGGACCAGCCCCAGCATTTT.

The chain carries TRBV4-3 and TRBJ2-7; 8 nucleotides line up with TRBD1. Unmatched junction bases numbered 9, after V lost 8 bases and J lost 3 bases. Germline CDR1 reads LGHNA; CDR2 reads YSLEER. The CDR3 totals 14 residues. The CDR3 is CASAREDRDYEQYF. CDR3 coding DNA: TGCGCCAGCGCCAGGGAGGACAGGGACTACGAGCAGTACTTC.

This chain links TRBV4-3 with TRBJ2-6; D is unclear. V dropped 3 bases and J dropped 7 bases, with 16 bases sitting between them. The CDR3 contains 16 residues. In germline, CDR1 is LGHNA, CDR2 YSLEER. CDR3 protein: CASSHTKSLYANVLTF. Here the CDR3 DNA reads TGCGCCAGCAGCCACACCAAAAGTCTATATGCCAACGTCCTGACTTTC.